There are many counts of the clone carrying this T cell receptor beta chain. The CDR3 runs 16 residues. Trimming took off 0 bases at V and 3 bases at J, with 11 bases between the two ends. Germline values: CDR1 LNHNV, CDR2 YYDKDF (reference sequence). The sample belongs to a study of blood T cell repertoires in COVID-19. The wider study: Sites across the United States, Italy and Spain contributed samples from acute and convalescent COVID-19. Nucleic acid was either cDNA or gDNA, and it came from T cells, B-cell-depleted T cells, or PBMCs.

Source study methods: Reference gene primer amplification gave estimated nucleated cell counts. Some clones are missing from TCRdb's copy, which holds only in-frame ones; the method was immunoSEQ multiplex PCR. V and J calls and clone size are those listed in that table; D and trimming were worked out from the DNA. This sample yields around 92,000 clones, of which 86% are seen a single time; roughly 13% belongs to the top ten. The clonotype comes from an older woman in a cohort sampled during active or convalescent COVID-19. The sample was peripheral blood. This chain joins TRBV15 and TRBJ1-4; D may be TRBD1 (6 bases). The CDR3 bases are TGTGCCACCAGCAGAGAGGGGGGGCAGGCTAATGAAAAACTGTTTTTT. This encodes CATSREGGQANEKLFF.